What follows are 23 T cell receptor beta chains derived from one specimen sequenced in a study of CD8+ T cells in alopecia areata. Reverse transcription of extracted RNA yielded cDNA, which provided the sequencing template. The data were produced by immunoSEQ multiplex PCR, yet TCRdb's version contains in-frame clones alone and is incomplete. Of 170,000 or so clones listed, 50% to 70% are singletons. The source was CD4+ T cells sorted from blood, collected at week 0. Receptors originate from a human donor with alopecia areata.

This chain connects TRBV29-1 to TRBJ2-3; 7 bases match TRBD1. The ends lost 7 bases at V and 2 bases at J; junction bases unmatched: 3. The CDR3 covers 12 residues. Germline assignment: CDR1 SQVTM and CDR2 ANQGSEA. The CDR3: CSEGQHTDTQYF. The CDR3 nucleotides read TGCAGCGAGGGACAGCACACAGATACGCAGTATTTT.

The rearrangement uses TRBV30 and TRBJ2-3; D uncertain. The germline V and J ends were trimmed by 8 bases and 4 bases, with 16 bases remaining between them. Germline CDR1 reads GTSNPN; CDR2 reads SVGIG (reference sequence). The CDR3 loop spans 13 amino acids. The CDR3 DNA follows: TGTGCCAGGGCTCGAGTCCTCGCAGATACGCAGTATTTT. Amino acids: CARARVLADTQYF.

V gene TRBV11-2 combines with J gene TRBJ2-7; tentative D call: TRBD1 (5 bases). The germline V and J ends were trimmed by 5 bases and 8 bases, with 28 bases remaining between them. CDR3 size: 17 residues. Germline CDR1 reads SGHAT; CDR2 reads FQNNGV. DNA for the CDR3: TGTGCCAGCAGCCACTCAGGCGTCCGCGACAGCCGTGAGAAGCAGTACTTC. This sequence encodes CASSHSGVRDSREKQYF.

The chain carries TRBV25-1 and TRBJ2-5; D is undetermined. V lost 1 base and J 2 bases, leaving 11 bases between the germline ends. Germline CDR1 MGHDK, CDR2 SYGVNS. The CDR3 has 15 residues. This CDR3 is CASSELGQSQETQYF. CDR3 sequence (DNA): TGTGCCAGCAGTGAATTAGGGCAGTCTCAAGAGACCCAGTACTTC.

This clone was recorded a few times. The V call is TRBV7-8, the J call TRBJ1-4, with D perhaps TRBD1 (5 bases). This CDR3 is built from 12 residues. V was trimmed by 5 bases and J by 8 bases, leaving 9 bases between them. Germline assignment: CDR1 SGHVS and CDR2 FQNEAQ. CDR3 protein: CASSRRGEKLFF. The CDR3, as DNA: TGTGCCAGCAGCCGAAGGGGCGAAAAACTGTTTTTT.

The J gene is TRBJ2-4, the V gene TRBV4-3; no reliable D call. CDR3 length: 15 residues. With 1 base removed from V and 0 bases from J, the gap between germline ends came to 7 bases. Germline values: CDR1 LGHNA, CDR2 YSLEER. The chain's CDR3 is CASSQGILAKNIQYF. The CDR3 region has the DNA TGCGCCAGCAGCCAAGGCATCCTAGCCAAAAACATTCAGTACTTC.

Only one count was recorded for this clone. The genes are TRBV29-1 and TRBJ2-2; 7 nucleotides agree with TRBD1. The germline V gene has CDR1 SQVTM and CDR2 ANQGSEA. The CDR3 totals 14 residues. V lost 5 bases, J lost 3 bases, and 6 bases stayed unmatched. CDR3 nucleotides: TGCAGCGTTAAGAGGGGGCCCGACACCGGGGAGCTGTTTTTT. Protein product: CSVKRGPDTGELFF.

The chain uses TRBV30 and TRBJ2-6; D call uncertain. The CDR3 loop spans 14 amino acids. V lost 4 bases, J lost 0 bases, and 7 bases lay in between. The germline V gene encodes CDR1 GTSNPN and CDR2 SVGIG (reference sequence). The CDR3, as DNA: TGTGCCTGGACAGAAAACTCTGGGGCCAACGTCCTGACTTTC. Protein: CAWTENSGANVLTF.

V gene TRBV6-5 combines with J gene TRBJ2-1; 12 bases match TRBD2. Germline trimming cut 6 bases from V and 3 bases from J; bases unmatched to any gene: 3. The germline V gene has CDR1 MNHEY and CDR2 SVGAGI. CDR3 length equals 15 residues. CDR3 in amino acids: CASRLTSGGYNEQFF. In DNA, the CDR3 is TGTGCCAGCAGATTGACTAGCGGGGGCTACAATGAGCAGTTCTTC.

The chain's CDR3 is CAWSGQGGRQHF. The DNA for the CDR3 is TGTGCCTGGAGTGGACAGGGAGGTCGCCAGCATTTT. The chain has TRBV30 and TRBJ1-5, with 7 bases matching TRBD1. Germline-derived CDR1 and CDR2 are GTSNPN and SVGIG (reference sequence). This CDR3 is built from 12 residues. V shed 1 base, J shed 12 bases, and the junction held 6 bases outside the gene matches.

This clone was detected only once. V is TRBV9 and J is TRBJ1-2; D is possibly TRBD1 (5 bases). Germline V gene sequence: CDR1 SGDLS, CDR2 YYNGEE. This CDR3 region has 12 residues. Trimming removed 2 bases at V and 6 bases at J, with 8 bases between. CDR3 bases: TGTGCCAGCAGCGTTGCAGGGCATGGCTACACCTTC. This encodes CASSVAGHGYTF.

This clone has more than one count but fewer than ten. The V gene is TRBV7-2, the J gene TRBJ2-3, with 8 bases matching TRBD1. Trimming at V came to 8 bases and at J to 0 bases, leaving 4 bases not matched to a gene. Germline V CDR1 and CDR2: SGHTA, FQGNSA. The CDR3 spans 14 residues. The CDR3 reads CASRWTGSTDTQYF. For the CDR3, the DNA is TGTGCCAGCCGATGGACAGGGAGCACAGATACGCAGTATTTT.

The J gene is TRBJ2-6, the V gene TRBV7-3; maybe TRBD1 (6 bases). With 5 bases removed from V and 4 bases from J, the gap between germline ends came to 12 bases. This CDR3 spans 15 amino acids. Germline-derived CDR1 and CDR2 are SGHTA and FQGTGA. CDR3 sequence: CASSATGAGANVLTF. The CDR3, as DNA: TGTGCCAGCAGCGCGACAGGAGCAGGGGCCAACGTCCTGACTTTC.

The V and J genes are TRBV15 and TRBJ2-3; the D is unclear. V shed 2 bases and J shed 9 bases, with 12 bases lying between them. The CDR3 spans 13 residues. Germline CDR1 LNHNV, CDR2 YYDKDF (reference sequence). In DNA, the CDR3 is TGTGCCACCAGCAGATCTAACGTGGGGACGCAGTATTTT. The encoded protein is CATSRSNVGTQYF.

The CDR3 DNA reads TGCGCCAGCAGCTTGATCGAAGTCAATGAGCAGTTCTTC. The encoded protein is CASSLIEVNEQFF. J is TRBJ2-1 and V is TRBV5-1, with unresolved D. Trimming stripped 1 base from V and 6 bases from J, with 8 bases between. Germline CDR1 reads SGHRS; CDR2 reads YFSETQ. The CDR3 contains 13 residues. The variable domain in full, with the rest retrieved from reference TRBV5-1 and TRBJ2-1, is KAGVTQTPRYLIKTRGQQVTLSCSPISGHRSVSWYQQTPGQGLQFLFEYFSETQRNKGNFPGRFSGRQFSNSRSEMNVSTLELGDSALYLCASSLIEVNEQFFGPGTRLTVL.

This chain connects TRBV27 to TRBJ1-2; weak D call: TRBD1 (5 bases). V lost 7 bases to trimming and J lost 10 bases, with 22 bases between them. Germline CDR1 MNHEY, CDR2 SMNVEV (reference sequence). CDR3 length: 14 residues. The CDR3 loop reads CASTSWAGDRSYTF. In nucleotides, the CDR3 is TGTGCCAGCACCTCATGGGCGGGTGACAGATCCTACACCTTC.

V gene TRBV7-2 combines with J gene TRBJ2-7; no clear D. The CDR3 length is 12 residues. Looked up from germline, CDR1 is SGHTA and CDR2 is FQGNSA. Trimming cost V 0 bases and J 2 bases, with 2 bases left between them. The CDR3 protein is CASSLATYEQYF. The CDR3 DNA is TGTGCCAGCAGCTTAGCGACCTACGAGCAGTACTTC.

The chain couples TRBV29-1 to TRBJ1-1; tentative D call: TRBD1 (6 bases). The CDR3 contains 14 residues. Trimming took 0 bases from V and 1 from J, leaving 9 bases between them. The germline V gene encodes CDR1 SQVTM and CDR2 ANQGSEA. The CDR3, as DNA: TGCAGCGTTGAAGACGGGGGGCGGAACACTGAAGCTTTCTTT. Amino acids: CSVEDGGRNTEAFF.

This chain links TRBV9 with TRBJ2-3; TRBD1 is a possible D gene (6 bases). Trimming shortened V by 3 bases and J by 5 bases, and 13 bases separated the two germline ends. The CDR3 spans 14 residues. Germline CDR1 reads SGDLS; CDR2 reads YYNGEE. The DNA of the CDR3 is TGTGCCAGCAGCGCGGAACAGGGTAAAGATACGCAGTATTTT. This translates into CASSAEQGKDTQYF.

The V and J genes are TRBV11-2 and TRBJ1-1, with 7 bases that match TRBD1. V shed 4 bases and J 7 bases; nucleotides not matched to a gene: 6. Germline CDR1 is SGHAT and CDR2 is FQNNGV. CDR3 length: 13 residues. CDR3 region: CASSSSDRREAFF. In DNA form, the CDR3 reads TGTGCCAGCAGCTCCTCGGACAGGCGTGAAGCTTTCTTT.

V is TRBV5-4 and J is TRBJ2-5; D ambiguous. Germline-derived CDR1 and CDR2 are SGHNT and YYREEE (reference sequence). Trimming pared 3 bases from V and 3 bases from J, leaving 6 bases between. CDR3 size: 12 residues. CDR3 sequence: CASSSKEETQYF. CDR3 DNA sequence: TGTGCCAGCAGCTCAAAGGAAGAGACCCAGTACTTC.

The chain links TRBV30 to TRBJ2-7; tentatively, D is TRBD1 or TRBD2 (5 bases each). V lost 2 bases and J 0 bases, leaving 14 bases between the germline ends. CDR3 length: 15 residues. Per the germline V gene, CDR1 is GTSNPN and CDR2 is SVGIG (reference sequence). The CDR3 loop reads CAWSLRGRSSYEQYF. The CDR3 DNA reads TGTGCCTGGAGTCTGAGGGGACGGAGCTCCTACGAGCAGTACTTC.

Only a few counts were recorded for this clone. The chain is built from TRBV7-2 and TRBJ2-6, with 9 bases fitting TRBD2. The length of the CDR3 is 18 residues. J lost 3 bases, V lost 0 bases, and 6 bases had no gene match. Germline values: CDR1 SGHTA, CDR2 FQGNSA. In DNA form, the CDR3 reads TGTGCCAGCAGCTTAGCCGGGACTAGCCCTCGTGGGGCCAACGTCCTGACTTTC. Translated: CASSLAGTSPRGANVLTF. Full variable domain (missing parts from reference TRBV7-2 and TRBJ2-6): GAGVSQSPSNKVTEKGKDVELRCDPISGHTALYWYRQSLGQGLEFLIYFQGNSAPDKSGLPSDRFSAERTGGSVSTLTIQRTQQEDSAVYLCASSLAGTSPRGANVLTFGAGSRLTVL.